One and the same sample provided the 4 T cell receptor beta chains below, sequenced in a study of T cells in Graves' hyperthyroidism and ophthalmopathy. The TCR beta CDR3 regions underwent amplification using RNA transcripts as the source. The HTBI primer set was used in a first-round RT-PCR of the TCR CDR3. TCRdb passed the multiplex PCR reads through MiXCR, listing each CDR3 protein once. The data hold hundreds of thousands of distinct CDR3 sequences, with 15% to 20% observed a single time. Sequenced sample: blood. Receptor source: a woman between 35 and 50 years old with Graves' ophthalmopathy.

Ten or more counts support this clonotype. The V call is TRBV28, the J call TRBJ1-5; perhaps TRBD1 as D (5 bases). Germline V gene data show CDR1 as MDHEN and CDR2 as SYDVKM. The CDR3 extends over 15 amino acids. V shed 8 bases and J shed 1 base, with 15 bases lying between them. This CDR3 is CASRGGGRSNQPQHF. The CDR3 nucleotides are TGTGCCAGCCGGGGGGGAGGGAGGAGCAATCAGCCCCAGCATTTT.

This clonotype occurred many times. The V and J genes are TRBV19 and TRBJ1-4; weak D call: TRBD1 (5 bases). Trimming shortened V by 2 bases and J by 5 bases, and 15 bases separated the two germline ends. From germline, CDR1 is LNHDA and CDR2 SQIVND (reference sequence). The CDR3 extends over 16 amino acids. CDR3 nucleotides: TGTGCCAGTAGTATAATACGCGGGGCGGAGAATGAAAAACTGTTTTTT. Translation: CASSIIRGAENEKLFF.

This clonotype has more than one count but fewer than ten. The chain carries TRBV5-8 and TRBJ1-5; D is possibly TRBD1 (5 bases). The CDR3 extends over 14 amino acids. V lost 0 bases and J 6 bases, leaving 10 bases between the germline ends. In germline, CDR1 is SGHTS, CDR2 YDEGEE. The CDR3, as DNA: TGTGCCAGCAGCTTGGAAGGGGTATCTCAGCCCCAGCATTTT. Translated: CASSLEGVSQPQHF.

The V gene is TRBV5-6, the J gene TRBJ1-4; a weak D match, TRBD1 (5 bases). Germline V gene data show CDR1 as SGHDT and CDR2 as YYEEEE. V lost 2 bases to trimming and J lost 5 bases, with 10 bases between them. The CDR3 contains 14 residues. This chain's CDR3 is CASSFGTPNEKLFF. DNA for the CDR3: TGTGCCAGCAGCTTCGGGACTCCCAATGAAAAACTGTTTTTT.